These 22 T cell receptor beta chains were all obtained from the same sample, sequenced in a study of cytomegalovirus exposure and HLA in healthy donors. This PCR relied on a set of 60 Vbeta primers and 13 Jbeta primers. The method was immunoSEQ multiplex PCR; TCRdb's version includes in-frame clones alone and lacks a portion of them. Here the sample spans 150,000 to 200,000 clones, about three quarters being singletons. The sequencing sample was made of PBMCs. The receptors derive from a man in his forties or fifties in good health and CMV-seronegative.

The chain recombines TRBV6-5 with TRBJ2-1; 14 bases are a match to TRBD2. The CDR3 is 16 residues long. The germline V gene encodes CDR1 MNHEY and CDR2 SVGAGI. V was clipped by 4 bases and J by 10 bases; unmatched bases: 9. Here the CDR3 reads CASSLLTSGGAGEQFF. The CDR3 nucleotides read TGTGCCAGCAGTTTGCTGACTAGCGGGGGGGCCGGGGAGCAGTTCTTC.

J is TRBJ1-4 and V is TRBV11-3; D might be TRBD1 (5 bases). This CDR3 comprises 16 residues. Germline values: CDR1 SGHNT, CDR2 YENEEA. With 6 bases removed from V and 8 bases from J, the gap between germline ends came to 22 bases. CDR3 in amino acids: CASSLPNGGDEEKLFF. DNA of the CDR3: TGTGCCAGCAGTCTTCCCAACGGGGGGGACGAGGAAAAACTGTTTTTT.

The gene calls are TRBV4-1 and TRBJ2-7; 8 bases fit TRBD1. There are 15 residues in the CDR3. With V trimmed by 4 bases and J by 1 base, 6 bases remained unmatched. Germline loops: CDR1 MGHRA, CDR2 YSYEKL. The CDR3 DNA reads TGCGCCAGCAGCCTTGGACAGGGCCATTCCTACGAGCAGTACTTC. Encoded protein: CASSLGQGHSYEQYF.

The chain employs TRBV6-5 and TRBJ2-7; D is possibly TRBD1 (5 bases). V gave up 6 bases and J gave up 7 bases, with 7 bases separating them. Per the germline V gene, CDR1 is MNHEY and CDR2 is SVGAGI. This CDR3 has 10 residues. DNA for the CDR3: TGTGCCAGCAGGGGGCGGGAGCAGTACTTC. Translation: CASRGREQYF.

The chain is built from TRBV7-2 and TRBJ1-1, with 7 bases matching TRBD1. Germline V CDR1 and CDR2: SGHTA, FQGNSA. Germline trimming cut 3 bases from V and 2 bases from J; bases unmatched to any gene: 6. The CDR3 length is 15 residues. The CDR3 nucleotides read TGTGCCAGCAGCTTCGGGGGACAGATCAACACTGAAGCTTTCTTT. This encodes CASSFGGQINTEAFF.

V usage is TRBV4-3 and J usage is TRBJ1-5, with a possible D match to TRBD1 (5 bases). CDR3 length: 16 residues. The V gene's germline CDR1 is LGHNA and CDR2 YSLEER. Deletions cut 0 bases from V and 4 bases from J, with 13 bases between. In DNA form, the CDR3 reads TGCGCCAGCAGCCAAGATACGGGACTGATTAATCAGCCCCAGCATTTT. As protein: CASSQDTGLINQPQHF.

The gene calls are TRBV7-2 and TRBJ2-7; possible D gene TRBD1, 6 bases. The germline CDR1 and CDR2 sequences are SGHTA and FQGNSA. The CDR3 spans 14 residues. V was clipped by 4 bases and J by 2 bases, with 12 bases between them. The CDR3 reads CASSSMDSTYEQYF. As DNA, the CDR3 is TGTGCCAGCAGCTCAATGGACAGTACCTACGAGCAGTACTTC.

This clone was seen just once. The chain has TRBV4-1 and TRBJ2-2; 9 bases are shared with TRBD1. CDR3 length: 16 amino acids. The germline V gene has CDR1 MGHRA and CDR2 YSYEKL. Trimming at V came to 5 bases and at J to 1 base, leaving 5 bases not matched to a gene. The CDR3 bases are TGCGCCAGCAGCACAAACAGGGGGCGGAACACCGGGGAGCTGTTTTTT. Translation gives CASSTNRGRNTGELFF.

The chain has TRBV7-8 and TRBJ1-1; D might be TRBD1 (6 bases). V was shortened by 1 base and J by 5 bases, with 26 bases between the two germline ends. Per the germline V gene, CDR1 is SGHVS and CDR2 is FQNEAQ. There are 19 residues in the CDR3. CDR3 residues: CASSLGRNLGLQGRTEAFF. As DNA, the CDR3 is TGTGCCAGCAGCTTAGGGCGAAACCTCGGGTTACAGGGTAGGACTGAAGCTTTCTTT.

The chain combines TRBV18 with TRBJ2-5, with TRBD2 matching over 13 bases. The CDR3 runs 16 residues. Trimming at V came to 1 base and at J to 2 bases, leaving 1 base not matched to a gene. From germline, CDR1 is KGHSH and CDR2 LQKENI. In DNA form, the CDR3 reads TGTGCCAGCTCACCACGACTAGCGGGAGGACAAGAGACCCAGTACTTC. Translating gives CASSPRLAGGQETQYF.

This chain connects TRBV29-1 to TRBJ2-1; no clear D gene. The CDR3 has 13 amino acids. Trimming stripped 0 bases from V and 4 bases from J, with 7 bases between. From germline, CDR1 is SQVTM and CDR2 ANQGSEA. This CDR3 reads CSVEDPQYNEQFF. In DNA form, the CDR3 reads TGCAGCGTTGAAGATCCCCAGTACAATGAGCAGTTCTTC.

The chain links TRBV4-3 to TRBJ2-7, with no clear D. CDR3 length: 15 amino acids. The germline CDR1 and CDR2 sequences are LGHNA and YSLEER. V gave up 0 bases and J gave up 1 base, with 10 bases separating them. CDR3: CASSQESRGSYEQYF. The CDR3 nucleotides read TGCGCCAGCAGCCAAGAGTCGCGCGGTTCCTACGAGCAGTACTTC.

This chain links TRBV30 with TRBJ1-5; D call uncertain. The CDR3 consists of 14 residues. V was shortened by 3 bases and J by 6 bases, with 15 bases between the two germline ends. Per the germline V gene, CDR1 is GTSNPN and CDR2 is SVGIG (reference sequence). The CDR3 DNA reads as TGTGCCTGGAGCCCCCTACAGACCCGTCAGCCCCAGCATTTT. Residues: CAWSPLQTRQPQHF.

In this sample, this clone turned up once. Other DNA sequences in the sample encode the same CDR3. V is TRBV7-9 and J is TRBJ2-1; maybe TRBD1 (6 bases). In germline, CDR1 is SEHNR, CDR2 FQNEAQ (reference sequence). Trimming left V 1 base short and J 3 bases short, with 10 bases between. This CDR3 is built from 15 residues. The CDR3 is CASSLGQGSYNEQFF. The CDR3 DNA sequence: TGTGCCAGCAGCTTAGGTCAGGGGAGCTACAATGAGCAGTTCTTC.

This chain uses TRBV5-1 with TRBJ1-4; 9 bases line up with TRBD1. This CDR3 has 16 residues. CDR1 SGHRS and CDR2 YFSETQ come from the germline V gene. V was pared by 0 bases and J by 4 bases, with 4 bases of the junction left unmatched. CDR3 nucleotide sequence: TGCGCCAGCAGCTTGGCTCCGGGACAGGGTAATGAAAAACTGTTTTTT. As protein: CASSLAPGQGNEKLFF. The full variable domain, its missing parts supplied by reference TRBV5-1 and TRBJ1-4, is KAGVTQTPRYLIKTRGQQVTLSCSPISGHRSVSWYQQTPGQGLQFLFEYFSETQRNKGNFPGRFSGRQFSNSRSEMNVSTLELGDSALYLCASSLAPGQGNEKLFFGSGTQLSVL.

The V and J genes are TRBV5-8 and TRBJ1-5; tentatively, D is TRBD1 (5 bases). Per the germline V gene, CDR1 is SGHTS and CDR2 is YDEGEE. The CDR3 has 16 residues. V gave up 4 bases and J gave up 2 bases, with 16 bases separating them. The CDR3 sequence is CASSPVGGSGNQPQHF. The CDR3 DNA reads TGTGCCAGCAGCCCCGTGGGGGGGTCGGGCAATCAGCCCCAGCATTTT.

For the CDR3, the DNA is TGCGCCAGCGGCAGGGGGCTCAACACCGGGGAGCTGTTTTTT. Translated, it gives CASGRGLNTGELFF. The rearrangement links TRBV10-2 to TRBJ2-2, with 8 bases that match TRBD1. CDR3 length equals 14 residues. V gave up 8 bases and J gave up 2 bases; unmatched junction bases: 4. Germline CDR1 and CDR2: WSHSY and SAAADI.

The CDR3 sequence is CASSVSMSSTDTQYF. The CDR3 bases are TGTGCCAGCAGCGTTTCGATGAGTAGCACAGATACGCAGTATTTT. This sequence joins TRBV9 and TRBJ2-3; D is unclear. V was trimmed by 2 bases and J by 0 bases, leaving 10 bases between them. CDR1 is SGDLS and CDR2 is YYNGEE in the germline V gene. This CDR3 is 15 amino acids long.

The CDR3 nucleotides are TGTGCCAGCAGCTTGGTCGCAGCGAGCTCCTACGAGCAGTACTTC. Protein: CASSLVAASSYEQYF. The V gene is TRBV5-5, the J gene TRBJ2-7; D gene unclear. CDR1 is SGHKS and CDR2 is YYEKEE in the germline V gene (reference sequence). V lost 0 bases and J 0 bases, leaving 10 bases between the germline ends. There are 15 residues in the CDR3.

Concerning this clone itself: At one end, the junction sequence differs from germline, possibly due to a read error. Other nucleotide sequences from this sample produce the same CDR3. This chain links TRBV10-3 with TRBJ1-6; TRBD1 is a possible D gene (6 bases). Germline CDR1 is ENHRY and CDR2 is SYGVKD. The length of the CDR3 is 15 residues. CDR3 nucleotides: TGTGCCATCAGTGAGTCTCAGGGGCGAAATTCCCCCCTCCACTTT. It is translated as CAISESQGRNSPLHF.

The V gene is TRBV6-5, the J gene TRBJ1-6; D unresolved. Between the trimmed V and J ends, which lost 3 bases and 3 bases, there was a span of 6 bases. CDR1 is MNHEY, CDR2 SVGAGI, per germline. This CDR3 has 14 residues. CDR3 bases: TGTGCCAGCAGTTATGGCCTCTATAATTCACCCCTCCACTTT. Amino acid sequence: CASSYGLYNSPLHF.

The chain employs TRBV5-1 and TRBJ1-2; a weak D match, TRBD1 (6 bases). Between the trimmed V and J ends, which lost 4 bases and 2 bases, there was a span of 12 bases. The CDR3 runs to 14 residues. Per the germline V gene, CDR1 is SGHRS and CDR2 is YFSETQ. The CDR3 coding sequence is TGCGCCAGCAGCGAGGGGGTTTTAAACTATGGCTACACCTTC. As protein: CASSEGVLNYGYTF.